The next 27 T cell receptor beta chains were all read from a single sample in a study of T cell responses to AZD1222 COVID-19 vaccine. Repertoires were generated with immunoSEQ multiplex PCR, while TCRdb's copy carries only in-frame clones and drops some. Among about 120,000 clones listed, over 85% were seen once. The sequencing here drew on peripheral blood, taken on day 0 of AZD1222 vaccination. The receptors were sampled from an adult in good health.

The rearrangement joins TRBV15 to TRBJ1-6; D unclear. Trimming shortened V by 5 bases and J by 0 bases, and 14 bases separated the two germline ends. In germline, CDR1 is LNHNV, CDR2 YYDKDF (reference sequence). The CDR3 sequence is 17 residues long. CDR3 sequence (DNA): TGTGCCACCAGCGGACCCTCAGTGAGCTCCTATAATTCACCCCTCCACTTT. It codes for CATSGPSVSSYNSPLHF.

The CDR3 loop reads CASSLVDRVGDTQYF. The CDR3 nucleotides are TGTGCCAGCAGCTTGGTCGATCGGGTTGGAGATACGCAGTATTTT. This chain joins TRBV5-4 and TRBJ2-3; D is uncertain. Germline CDR1 SGHNT, CDR2 YYREEE (reference sequence). The V end lost 0 bases, the J end lost 5 bases, and 13 bases lay between the germline ends. CDR3 length: 15 residues.

The chain combines TRBV6-5 with TRBJ1-4, with unresolved D. The CDR3 has 15 residues. The V end was cut by 2 bases, the J end by 8 bases, with 15 bases between. Germline V CDR1 and CDR2: MNHEY, SVGAGI. The chain's CDR3 is CASSYGQSVWEKLFF. CDR3 DNA sequence: TGTGCCAGCAGTTACGGGCAGTCCGTGTGGGAAAAACTGTTTTTT.

The CDR3: CASSATGIKAEAFF. The CDR3 nucleotides are TGTGCCAGCAGTGCTACAGGGATTAAAGCTGAAGCTTTCTTT. The chain couples TRBV6-6 to TRBJ1-1; TRBD1 is a possible D gene (6 bases). This CDR3 comprises 14 residues. The germline V gene encodes CDR1 MNHNY and CDR2 SVGAGI (reference sequence). V was cut by 5 bases and J by 6 bases, with 16 bases left in between.

The chain links TRBV18 to TRBJ1-1; 7 bases are a match to TRBD1. V shed 3 bases and J 1 base; nucleotides not matched to a gene: 2. Germline CDR1 KGHSH, CDR2 LQKENI. The CDR3 runs 14 residues. The CDR3 protein is CASSPRQGNTEAFF. As DNA, the CDR3 is TGTGCCAGCTCACCGCGACAGGGGAACACTGAAGCTTTCTTT.

The chain couples TRBV3-1 (or the pseudogene TRBV3-2) to TRBJ2-3; D might be TRBD1 or TRBD2, each matching 5 bases. Trimming cost V 4 bases and J 6 bases, with 11 bases left between them. The germline CDR1 and CDR2 sequences are LGHDT and YNNKEL (reference sequence). CDR3 size: 13 residues. The DNA of the CDR3 is TGTGCCAGCAGCCTTGGGGGTCTGGATACGCAGTATTTT. Translation gives CASSLGGLDTQYF.

This chain's CDR3 is CATSASGGQYDQPQHF. Written as DNA, the CDR3 is TGTGCCACCAGTGCCTCCGGGGGACAGTACGATCAGCCCCAGCATTTT. The rearrangement uses TRBV24-1 and TRBJ1-5, with 7 positions matching TRBD1. CDR1 is KGHDR, CDR2 SFDVKD, per germline. With 5 bases clipped from V and 5 bases from J, the junction kept 11 bases outside the gene matches. This CDR3 region has 16 residues.

The chain links TRBV3-1 (or the pseudogene TRBV3-2) to TRBJ1-2; D gene uncertain. The germline V gene encodes CDR1 LGHDT and CDR2 YNNKEL (reference sequence). CDR3 length: 12 residues. With 3 bases removed from V and 4 bases from J, the gap between germline ends came to 6 bases. The CDR3 spells CASSQRGYGYTF. The CDR3 region has the DNA TGTGCCAGCAGCCAGCGCGGCTATGGCTACACCTTC.

The genes are TRBV7-9 and TRBJ2-7; D is undetermined. The V end was cut by 5 bases, the J end by 3 bases, with 8 bases between. CDR1 is SEHNR and CDR2 is FQNEAQ in the germline V gene (reference sequence). The CDR3 has 12 residues. As DNA, the CDR3 is TGTGCCAGCAGCGGAGATGGCTACGAGCAGTACTTC. Amino acid sequence: CASSGDGYEQYF.

V gene TRBV2 combines with J gene TRBJ1-5; D is possibly TRBD1 (5 bases). Germline V gives CDR1 SNHLY, CDR2 FYNNEI. The V and J ends lost 4 bases and 6 bases respectively, with 10 bases between them. The CDR3 has 13 residues. As DNA, the CDR3 is TGTGCCAGCAGTGCCGGAGGGGTTCAGCCCCAGCATTTT. This translates into CASSAGGVQPQHF.

This clone turned up a few times. The chain uses TRBV30 and TRBJ2-3; D uncertain. Germline CDR1 and CDR2: GTSNPN and SVGIG (reference sequence). The CDR3 totals 15 residues. V lost 2 bases, J lost 0 bases, and 12 bases lay in between. The CDR3 DNA reads TGTGCCTGGAGTCGTAACAGAGCGAGCACAGATACGCAGTATTTT. It is translated as CAWSRNRASTDTQYF.

CDR3 region: CASRTQGPGELFF. The CDR3 DNA sequence: TGTGCCAGTAGGACTCAGGGGCCCGGGGAGCTGTTTTTT. The V call is TRBV19, the J call TRBJ2-2; tentative D call: TRBD1 (6 bases). The CDR3 is 13 residues long. With 6 bases removed from V and 6 bases from J, the gap between germline ends came to 11 bases. Germline-derived CDR1 and CDR2 are LNHDA and SQIVND (reference sequence).

This rearrangement joins TRBV5-1 to TRBJ2-7, with TRBD1 matching 10 bases. This CDR3 contains 15 residues. Germline V CDR1 and CDR2: SGHRS, YFSETQ. V lost 4 bases, J lost 2 bases, and 6 bases stayed unmatched. The CDR3 region is CASSPTGGATYEQYF. CDR3 DNA sequence: TGCGCCAGCAGCCCGACAGGGGGCGCAACCTACGAGCAGTACTTC.

The chain carries TRBV4-1 and TRBJ2-3; D is perhaps TRBD1 or TRBD2 (5 bases each). CDR1 is MGHRA, CDR2 YSYEKL, per germline. Trimming took off 2 bases at V and 3 bases at J, with 15 bases between the two ends. This CDR3 has 16 residues. Here the CDR3 reads CASSQYGIGVTDTQYF. The CDR3 region has the DNA TGCGCCAGCAGCCAATACGGGATAGGGGTTACAGATACGCAGTATTTT.

This chain connects TRBV5-4 to TRBJ2-7; 16 nucleotides match TRBD2. CDR3 length: 18 residues. V dropped 1 base and J dropped 0; count of bases not matched to a gene: 4. Germline V CDR1 and CDR2: SGHNT, YYREEE (reference sequence). CDR3 protein: CASSLIGTSGRVSYEQYF. The CDR3 nucleotides are TGTGCCAGCAGCTTGATTGGGACTAGCGGGAGGGTCTCCTACGAGCAGTACTTC.

V is TRBV5-4 and J is TRBJ2-7; 7 bases are shared with TRBD2. Germline V gene sequence: CDR1 SGHNT, CDR2 YYREEE (reference sequence). This CDR3 is built from 16 residues. V trimming: 4 bases; J trimming: 3 bases; junction bases outside the gene matches: 13. The CDR3 region is CASSHGGGKLIYEQYF. The CDR3 DNA follows: TGTGCCAGCAGCCATGGGGGGGGAAAGTTAATCTACGAGCAGTACTTC.

The rearrangement links TRBV6-2 or TRBV6-3 to TRBJ1-5; unclear D gene. Germline-derived CDR1 and CDR2 are MNHEY and SVGEGT. The CDR3 is 13 residues long. The V gene lost 5 bases and the J gene lost 2 bases, with 7 bases spanning the gap. The chain's CDR3 is CASSTVGNQPQHF. CDR3 coding DNA: TGTGCCAGCAGTACTGTCGGCAATCAGCCCCAGCATTTT.

V usage is TRBV27 and J usage is TRBJ2-1; 10 nucleotides match TRBD1. The germline V gene encodes CDR1 MNHEY and CDR2 SMNVEV (reference sequence). The length of the CDR3 is 16 residues. Germline trimming cut 4 bases from V and 7 bases from J; bases unmatched to any gene: 10. The CDR3 region has the DNA TGTGCCAGCAGTTCCCTCGGGACAGGGGTAGCAAATGAGCAGTTCTTC. It specifies CASSSLGTGVANEQFF.

A single count supports this clone. The rearrangement links TRBV7-6 to TRBJ1-2, with 11 bases fitting TRBD1. The CDR3 length is 15 residues. V was pared by 4 bases and J by 7 bases, with 8 bases of the junction left unmatched. The germline V gene encodes CDR1 SGHVS and CDR2 FNYEAQ. The CDR3: CASSSWTGGGLGYTF. CDR3 coding DNA: TGTGCCAGCAGCTCTTGGACAGGGGGCGGGCTTGGCTACACCTTC.

The rearrangement links TRBV11-2 to TRBJ1-1, with D unresolved. CDR1 SGHAT and CDR2 FQNNGV come from the germline V gene. CDR3 length equals 16 residues. The V gene lost 0 bases and the J gene lost 0 bases, with 11 bases spanning the gap. The CDR3 nucleotides read TGTGCCAGCAGCTTAGACGCTGGCCTCCTGAACACTGAAGCTTTCTTT. This encodes CASSLDAGLLNTEAFF.

V is TRBV7-2 and J is TRBJ2-2, with 7 nucleotides matching TRBD2. Germline V CDR1 and CDR2: SGHTA, FQGNSA. The CDR3 runs 19 residues. Germline trimming cut 0 bases from V and 1 base from J; bases unmatched to any gene: 11. The CDR3 DNA reads as TGTGCCAGCAGCTTAGCGATCGCGGCGCGGGGGTGGAACACCGGGGAGCTGTTTTTT. Translating it yields CASSLAIAARGWNTGELFF.

V usage is TRBV5-6 and J usage is TRBJ2-4, with no clear D. In germline, CDR1 is SGHDT, CDR2 YYEEEE. Trimming took 4 bases from V and 7 from J, leaving 9 bases between them. The CDR3 has 12 residues. CDR3 sequence reads: CASSPKGNIQYF. The CDR3 DNA is TGTGCCAGCAGCCCAAAAGGGAACATTCAGTACTTC. The complete variable domain, with remaining parts taken from reference TRBV5-6 and TRBJ2-4, reads DAGVTQSPTHLIKTRGQQVTLRCSPKSGHDTVSWYQQALGQGPQFIFQYYEEEERQRGNFPDRFSGHQFPNYSSELNVNALLLGDSALYLCASSPKGNIQYFGAGTRLSVL.

This clone was seen a single time. This chain links TRBV4-2 with TRBJ1-5; D possibly corresponds to TRBD1 (6 bases). Trimming left V 0 bases short and J 3 bases short, with 9 bases between. Germline V lookup: CDR1 LGHNA, CDR2 YNFKEQ. The CDR3 contains 15 residues. CDR3 sequence (DNA): TGTGCCAGCAGCCAAGAGGGGGCACCCAATCAGCCCCAGCATTTT. Its translation is CASSQEGAPNQPQHF.

The CDR3 DNA reads TGTGCCAGCAGTATAGGGACTAGCACGCAGTATTTT. Protein sequence: CASSIGTSTQYF. The rearrangement uses TRBV28 and TRBJ2-3; 9 nucleotides match TRBD2. With 5 bases clipped from V and 9 bases from J, the junction kept 3 bases outside the gene matches. The CDR3 is made up of 12 amino acids. CDR1 and CDR2 from the germline V gene are MDHEN and SYDVKM.

The chain combines TRBV7-9 with TRBJ1-4; D is perhaps TRBD1 (6 bases). The CDR3 is 16 amino acids. Germline values: CDR1 SEHNR, CDR2 FQNEAQ (reference sequence). Trimming pared 5 bases from V and 8 bases from J, leaving 21 bases between. CDR3 bases: TGTGCCAGCAGCGAGGGGCAGGGGCGCACCCCGGAAAAACTGTTTTTT. Residues: CASSEGQGRTPEKLFF.

V and J are TRBV20-1 and TRBJ1-1; D uncertain. CDR3 length: 11 residues. Germline V CDR1 and CDR2: DFQATT, SNEGSKA (reference sequence). Trimming pared 6 bases from V and 5 bases from J, leaving 10 bases between. As DNA, the CDR3 is TGCAGTGCCCAAGAGGTGACTGAAGCTTTCTTT. Its translation is CSAQEVTEAFF.

This chain joins TRBV3-1 (or the pseudogene TRBV3-2) and TRBJ2-2; 9 bases align to TRBD2. Germline-derived CDR1 and CDR2 are LGHDT and YNNKEL (reference sequence). V lost 1 base and J lost 5; bases outside the gene matches: 8. CDR3 size: 17 residues. CDR3 bases: TGTGCCAGCAGCCAAGCGGTTTCGGGACTAGCTACCGGGGAGCTGTTTTTT. Amino acid sequence: CASSQAVSGLATGELFF.